This T cell receptor beta chain appears in the sequencing data of a study of cytomegalovirus exposure and HLA in healthy donors. Findings of the study overall: Accurate prediction of HLA-A and HLA-B alleles (for most subjects) was reportedly achieved from TCR beta sequences. Using the classifier, cytomegalovirus status was reportedly diagnosed with high specificity and sensitivity. According to an earlier analysis, most TCR beta V segments yielded productive rearrangements about 90% or about 30% of the time.

The CDR3 has 16 residues. The V gene end was trimmed by 1 base and the J gene end by 2 bases; junction bases not matched to a gene: 10. Germline CDR1 GTSNPN, CDR2 SVGIG (reference sequence). The study ran its PCR with 60 Vbeta and 13 Jbeta primers. TCRdb's copy holds only in-frame clones and misses some; the assay was immunoSEQ multiplex PCR. The sample lists 100,000 to 150,000 clones; approximately 87% were seen once. This clone was detected a few times. Its specificity is not known. The sequencing sample was made of PBMCs. This sequence was found in a man younger than 30 in good health and CMV-seropositive. The rearrangement joins TRBV30 to TRBJ1-1; 7 positions agree with TRBD1. CDR3 sequence: CAWSADFGQANTEAFF. CDR3 DNA sequence: TGTGCCTGGAGTGCCGACTTTGGACAGGCTAACACTGAAGCTTTCTTT.